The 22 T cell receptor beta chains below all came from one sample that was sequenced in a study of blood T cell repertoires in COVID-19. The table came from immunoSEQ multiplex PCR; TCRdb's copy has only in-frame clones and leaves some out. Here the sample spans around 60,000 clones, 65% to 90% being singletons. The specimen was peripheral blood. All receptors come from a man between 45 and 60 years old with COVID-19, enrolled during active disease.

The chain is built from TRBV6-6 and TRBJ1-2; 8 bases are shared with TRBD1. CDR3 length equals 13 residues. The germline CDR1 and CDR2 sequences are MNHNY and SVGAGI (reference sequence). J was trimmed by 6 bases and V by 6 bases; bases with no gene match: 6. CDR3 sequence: CASRFTGGDGYTF. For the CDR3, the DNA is TGTGCCAGCAGATTCACAGGGGGTGATGGCTACACCTTC.

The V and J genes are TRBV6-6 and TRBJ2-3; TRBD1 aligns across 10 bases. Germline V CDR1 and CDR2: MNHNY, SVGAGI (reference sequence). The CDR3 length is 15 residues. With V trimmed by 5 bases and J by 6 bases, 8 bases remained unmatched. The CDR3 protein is CASSAGQGVGDTQYF. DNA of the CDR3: TGTGCCAGCAGTGCTGGACAGGGGGTAGGGGATACGCAGTATTTT.

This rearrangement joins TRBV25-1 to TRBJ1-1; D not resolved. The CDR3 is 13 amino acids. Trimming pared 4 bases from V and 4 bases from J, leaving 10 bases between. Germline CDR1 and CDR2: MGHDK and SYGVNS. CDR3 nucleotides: TGTGCCAGCAGTGGTCAGGTCCTCACTGAAGCTTTCTTT. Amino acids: CASSGQVLTEAFF.

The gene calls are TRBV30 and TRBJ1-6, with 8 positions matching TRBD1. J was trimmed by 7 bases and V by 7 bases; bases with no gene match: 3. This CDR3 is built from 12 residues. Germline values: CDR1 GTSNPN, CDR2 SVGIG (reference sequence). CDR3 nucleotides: TGTGCCTCCAGGGGGCTCAATTCACCCCTCCACTTT. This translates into CASRGLNSPLHF.

Written as DNA, the CDR3 is TGTGCCAGTAACGGTCAGGGCACAGATACGCAGTATTTT. This translates into CASNGQGTDTQYF. The genes are TRBV19 and TRBJ2-3; D not resolved. The length of the CDR3 is 13 residues. V was trimmed by 7 bases and J by 1 base, leaving 9 bases between them. Germline CDR1 and CDR2: LNHDA and SQIVND (reference sequence).

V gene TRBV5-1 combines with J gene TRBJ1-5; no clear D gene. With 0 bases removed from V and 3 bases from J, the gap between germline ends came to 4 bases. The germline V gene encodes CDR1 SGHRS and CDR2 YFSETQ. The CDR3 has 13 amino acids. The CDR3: CASSLEPNQPQHF. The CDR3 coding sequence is TGCGCCAGCAGCTTGGAGCCCAATCAGCCCCAGCATTTT.

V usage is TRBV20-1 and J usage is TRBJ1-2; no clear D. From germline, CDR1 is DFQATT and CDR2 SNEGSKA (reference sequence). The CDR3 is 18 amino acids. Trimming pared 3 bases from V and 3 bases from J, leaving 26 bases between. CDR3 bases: TGCAGTGCTAGTTCCCGGAGAATTCCAAAGAGGTTATACTATGGCTACACCTTC. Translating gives CSASSRRIPKRLYYGYTF.

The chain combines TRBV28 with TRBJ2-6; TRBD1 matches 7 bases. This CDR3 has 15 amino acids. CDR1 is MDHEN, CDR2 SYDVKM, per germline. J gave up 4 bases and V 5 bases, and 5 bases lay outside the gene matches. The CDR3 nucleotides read TGTGCCAGCAGTCCGACAGGGTCCGGGGCCAACGTCCTGACTTTC. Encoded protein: CASSPTGSGANVLTF. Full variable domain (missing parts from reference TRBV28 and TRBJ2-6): DVKVTQSSRYLVKRTGEKVFLECVQDMDHENMFWYRQDPGLGLRLIYFSYDVKMKEKGDIPEGYSVSREKKERFSLILESASTNQTSMYLCASSPTGSGANVLTFGAGSRLTVL.

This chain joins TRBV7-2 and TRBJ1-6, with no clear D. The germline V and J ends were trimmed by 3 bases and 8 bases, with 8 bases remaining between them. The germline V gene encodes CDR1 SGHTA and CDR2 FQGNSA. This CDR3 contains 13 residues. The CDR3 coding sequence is TGTGCCAGCAGCTTGGAGGTTTATTCACCCCTCCACTTT. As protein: CASSLEVYSPLHF.

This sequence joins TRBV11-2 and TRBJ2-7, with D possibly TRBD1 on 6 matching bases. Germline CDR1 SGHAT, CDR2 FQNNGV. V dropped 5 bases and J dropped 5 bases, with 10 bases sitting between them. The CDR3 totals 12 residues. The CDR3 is CASSTWTDEQYF. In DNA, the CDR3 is TGTGCCAGCAGCACGTGGACAGACGAGCAGTACTTC.

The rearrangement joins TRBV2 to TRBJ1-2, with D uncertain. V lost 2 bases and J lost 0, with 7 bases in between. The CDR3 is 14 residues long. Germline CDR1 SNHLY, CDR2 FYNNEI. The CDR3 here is CASSELGANYGYTF. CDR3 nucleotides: TGTGCCAGCAGTGAACTGGGAGCTAACTATGGCTACACCTTC.

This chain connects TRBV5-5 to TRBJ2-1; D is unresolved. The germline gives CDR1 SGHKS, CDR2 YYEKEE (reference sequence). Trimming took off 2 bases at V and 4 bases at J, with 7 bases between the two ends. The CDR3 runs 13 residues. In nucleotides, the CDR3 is TGTGCCAGCAGCTTACGGGTTTACAATGAGCAGTTCTTC. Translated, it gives CASSLRVYNEQFF.

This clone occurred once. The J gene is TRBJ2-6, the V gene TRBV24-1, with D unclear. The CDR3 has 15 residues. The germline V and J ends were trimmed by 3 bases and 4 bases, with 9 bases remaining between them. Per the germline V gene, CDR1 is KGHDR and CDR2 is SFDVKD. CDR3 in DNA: TGTGCCACCAGTGATCCCCCCCGGGGGGCCAACGTCCTGACTTTC. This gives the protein CATSDPPRGANVLTF.

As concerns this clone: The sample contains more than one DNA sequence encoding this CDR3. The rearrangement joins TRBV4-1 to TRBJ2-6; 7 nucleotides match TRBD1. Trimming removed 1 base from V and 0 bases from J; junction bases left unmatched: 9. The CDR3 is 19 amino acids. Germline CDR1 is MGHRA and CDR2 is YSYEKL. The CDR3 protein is CASSQASGQELSGANVLTF. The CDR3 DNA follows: TGCGCCAGCAGCCAAGCTTCCGGACAGGAGCTCTCTGGGGCCAACGTCCTGACTTTC.

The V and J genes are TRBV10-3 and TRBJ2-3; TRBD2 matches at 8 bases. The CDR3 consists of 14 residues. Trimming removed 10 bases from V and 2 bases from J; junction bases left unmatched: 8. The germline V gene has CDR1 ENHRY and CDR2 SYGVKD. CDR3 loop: CASTAGVNTDTQYF. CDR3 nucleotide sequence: TGTGCCAGTACAGCGGGGGTCAACACAGATACGCAGTATTTT.

The chain's CDR3 is CAWRDTSNYGYTF. Here the CDR3 DNA reads TGTGCCTGGAGGGACACGTCTAACTATGGCTACACCTTC. V is TRBV30 and J is TRBJ1-2; a possible D gene is TRBD1 (5 bases). Trimming removed 3 bases from V and 0 bases from J, with 8 bases in between. The V gene's germline CDR1 is GTSNPN and CDR2 SVGIG (reference sequence). The CDR3 has 13 residues.

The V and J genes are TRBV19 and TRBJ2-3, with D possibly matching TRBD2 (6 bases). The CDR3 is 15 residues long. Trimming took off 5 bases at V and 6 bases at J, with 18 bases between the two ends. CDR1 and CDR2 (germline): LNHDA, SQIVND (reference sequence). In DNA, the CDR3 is TGTGCCAGTAGTTCGCGTCGGGAGAGTGGTGATACGCAGTATTTT. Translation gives CASSSRRESGDTQYF.

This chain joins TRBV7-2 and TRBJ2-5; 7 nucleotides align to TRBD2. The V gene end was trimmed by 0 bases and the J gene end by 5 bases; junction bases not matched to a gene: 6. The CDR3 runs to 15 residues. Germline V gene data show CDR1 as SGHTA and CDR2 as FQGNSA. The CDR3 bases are TGTGCCAGCAGCTTAGCGCGGGAGAGGGTGGAGACCCAGTACTTC. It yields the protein CASSLARERVETQYF.

The CDR3, as DNA: TGTGCCAGTAGTATAGACCCCTCGGCGGGGGGCACAGATACGCAGTATTTT. As protein: CASSIDPSAGGTDTQYF. The chain combines TRBV19 with TRBJ2-3; 7 bases map to TRBD2. From germline, CDR1 is LNHDA and CDR2 SQIVND (reference sequence). The CDR3 is made up of 17 amino acids. V was pared by 0 bases and J by 1 base, with 7 bases of the junction left unmatched.

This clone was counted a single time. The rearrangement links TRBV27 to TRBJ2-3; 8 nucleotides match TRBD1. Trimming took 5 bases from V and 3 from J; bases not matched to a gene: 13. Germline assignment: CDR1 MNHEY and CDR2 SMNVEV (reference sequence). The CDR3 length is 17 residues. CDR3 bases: TGTGCCAGCAGTGAAGACAGGGGAGGCGGGCCGACAGATACGCAGTATTTT. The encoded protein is CASSEDRGGGPTDTQYF.

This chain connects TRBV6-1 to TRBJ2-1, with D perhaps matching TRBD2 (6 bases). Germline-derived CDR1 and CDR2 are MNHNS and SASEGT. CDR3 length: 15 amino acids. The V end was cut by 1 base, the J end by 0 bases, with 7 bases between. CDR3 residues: CASSEEAGSYNEQFF. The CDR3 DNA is TGTGCCAGCAGTGAAGAAGCGGGCTCCTACAATGAGCAGTTCTTC.

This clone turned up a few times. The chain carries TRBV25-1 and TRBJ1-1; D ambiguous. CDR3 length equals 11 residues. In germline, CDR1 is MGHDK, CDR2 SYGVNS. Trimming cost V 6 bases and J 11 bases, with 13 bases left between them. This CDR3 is CASSTGRHAFF. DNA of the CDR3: TGTGCCAGCAGCACTGGGCGTCATGCTTTCTTT.